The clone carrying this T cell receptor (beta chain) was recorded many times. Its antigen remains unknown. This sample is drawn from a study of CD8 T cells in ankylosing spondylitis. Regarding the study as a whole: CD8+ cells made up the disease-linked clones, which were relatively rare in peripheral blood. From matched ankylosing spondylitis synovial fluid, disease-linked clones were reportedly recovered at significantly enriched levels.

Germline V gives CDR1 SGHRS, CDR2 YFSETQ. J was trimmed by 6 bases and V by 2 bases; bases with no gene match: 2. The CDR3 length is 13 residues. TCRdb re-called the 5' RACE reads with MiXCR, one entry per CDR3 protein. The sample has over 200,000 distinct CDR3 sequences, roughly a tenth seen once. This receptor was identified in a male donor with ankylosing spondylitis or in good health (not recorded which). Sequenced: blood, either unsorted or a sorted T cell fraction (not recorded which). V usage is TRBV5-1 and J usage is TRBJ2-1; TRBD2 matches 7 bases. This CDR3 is CASSLGTINEQFF. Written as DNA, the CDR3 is TGCGCCAGCAGCTTAGGGACTATCAATGAGCAGTTCTTC.